This T cell receptor (beta chain) was sequenced for a study of CD8 T cells in ankylosing spondylitis. Study results and limitations: Earlier reports found some motif variants in synovial fluid and blood in reactive arthritis. Within matched ankylosing spondylitis synovial fluid, disease-linked clones were reportedly significantly enriched. Characteristic of ankylosing spondylitis blood, it appeared, was a TCR beta motif comprising fewer than 10 highly homologous variants.

TCR beta libraries were made by quantitative 5'-RACE with molecular barcodes. TCRdb recomputed calls from the 5' RACE reads with MiXCR, one row per CDR3 protein. The data show about 510,000 distinct CDR3 sequences, about 5.7% seen once. The sample holds many counts of this clonotype. Its target is unknown. Material for sequencing was blood, either unsorted or a sorted T cell fraction (not recorded which). The clonotype comes from a male donor with ankylosing spondylitis.

The CDR3 sequence: CASVRGTGAIEQYF. The CDR3, as DNA: TGTGCCAGCGTCCGGGGGACAGGGGCGATCGAGCAGTACTTC. This chain connects TRBV7-9 to TRBJ2-7, with 10 bases that match TRBD1. V lost 8 bases, J lost 6 bases, and 10 bases stayed unmatched. Per the germline V gene, CDR1 is SEHNR and CDR2 is FQNEAQ (reference sequence). The CDR3 runs 14 residues.